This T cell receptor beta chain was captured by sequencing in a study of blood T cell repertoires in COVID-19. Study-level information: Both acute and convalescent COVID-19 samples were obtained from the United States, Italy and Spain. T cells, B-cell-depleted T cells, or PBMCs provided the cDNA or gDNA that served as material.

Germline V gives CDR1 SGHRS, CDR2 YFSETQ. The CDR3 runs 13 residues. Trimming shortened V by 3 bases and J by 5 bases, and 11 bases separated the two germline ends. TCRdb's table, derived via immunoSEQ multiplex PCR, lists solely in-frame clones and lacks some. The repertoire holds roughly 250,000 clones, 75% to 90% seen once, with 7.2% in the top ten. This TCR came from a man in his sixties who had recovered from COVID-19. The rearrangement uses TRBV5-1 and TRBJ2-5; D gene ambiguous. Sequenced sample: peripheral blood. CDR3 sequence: CASSSASLETQYF. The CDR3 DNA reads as TGCGCCAGCAGCTCTGCCAGTCTGGAGACCCAGTACTTC. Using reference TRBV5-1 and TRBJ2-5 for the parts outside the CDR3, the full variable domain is KAGVTQTPRYLIKTRGQQVTLSCSPISGHRSVSWYQQTPGQGLQFLFEYFSETQRNKGNFPGRFSGRQFSNSRSEMNVSTLELGDSALYLCASSSASLETQYFGPGTRLLVL.